Listed below are T cell receptor beta chains from one sample, sequenced in a study of T cell responses to AZD1222 COVID-19 vaccine. Sequencing used immunoSEQ multiplex PCR; TCRdb keeps in-frame clones, though not all of them. The sample records about 94,000 clones, 90% being singletons. Material: peripheral blood, obtained on day 0 of AZD1222 vaccination. These receptors originate from an adult in good health. The CDR3 runs from the conserved cysteine through the conserved F or W. Each record gives: CDR3 DNA, CDR3 protein, D gene, J gene, clone size, V gene. D genes are given only for firm matches. For some rows the clone size is stated as once, few or many, or as a class when expanded; others skip it.

TGTGCCAGCAGCTTGACAGGGTCTAGCGATCAGCCCCAGCATTTT CASSLTGSSDQPQHF TRBD1 TRBJ1-5 - TRBV6-2/TRBV6-3
TGTGCCAGCAGCCGGGGACAATATGGCTACACCTTC CASSRGQYGYTF - TRBJ1-2 - TRBV13
TGTGCCAGCAGTCCCATAGGCCAGCACCATACGCAGTATTTT CASSPIGQHHTQYF - TRBJ2-3 few TRBV27
TGTGCCAGCAGCCCGACAGCACGGGACAGGGATAATGAAAAACTGTTTTTT CASSPTARDRDNEKLFF TRBD1 TRBJ1-4 - TRBV5-5
TGTGCCAACGTAGACAGGGAAGCTTTCTTT CANVDREAFF - TRBJ1-1 once TRBV5-3
TGTGCCAGCTCACCTACAGAAGACTATGGCTACACCTTC CASSPTEDYGYTF - TRBJ1-2 once TRBV18
TGTGCCAGCAGTCAAACTGGAGAAGCTTTCTTT CASSQTGEAFF - TRBJ1-1 - TRBV6-5
TGTGCCAGCAGTGTCGGGACAGGGGGCGCGGGACAGCCCCAGCATTTT CASSVGTGGAGQPQHF TRBD1 TRBJ1-5 - TRBV6-2/TRBV6-3
TGTGCCAGTAGTAGGACAGGGAACACTGAAGCTTTCTTT CASSRTGNTEAFF TRBD1 TRBJ1-1 - TRBV19
TGTGCCAGTAGTATAGCAAGACAGGGTCGGCGAACTGAAGCTTTCTTT CASSIARQGRRTEAFF TRBD1 TRBJ1-1 - TRBV19
TGTGCCAGCGGGTTCGGTGGTGGAAACACCATATATTTT CASGFGGGNTIYF - TRBJ1-3 - TRBV18
TGTGCCAGCGGCGTAGGGGACGGGGCCTTTACAGATACGCAGTATTTT CASGVGDGAFTDTQYF - TRBJ2-3 once TRBV9
TGTGCCAGCAGCGCGGACAGGGAGCTCTCACCCCTCCACTTT CASSADRELSPLHF TRBD1 TRBJ1-6 - TRBV7-9
TGTGCCAGCATCATGGCCGGGGGGGCCGTGCGTGAGCAGTTCTTC CASIMAGGAVREQFF TRBD2 TRBJ2-1 - TRBV7-2
TGTGCCAGCAGCTACGCACAGCGGGGGTCCACTGGAAACACCATATATTTT CASSYAQRGSTGNTIYF - TRBJ1-3 - TRBV7-2
TGTGCCAGCAGCTTAACGGGACAGGGGACCTATGGCTACACCTTC CASSLTGQGTYGYTF TRBD1 TRBJ1-2 few TRBV7-9
TGTGCCAGCAGCTTAGGGGGTGTTGGCTACACCTTC CASSLGGVGYTF - TRBJ1-2 - TRBV11-2
TGCGCCAGCAGCCAGGAAAAGGGACAGGGGGCCTCCTACAATGAGCAGTTCTTC CASSQEKGQGASYNEQFF TRBD1 TRBJ2-1 - TRBV4-1
TGTGCCAGCAGCTTCGGGCCGAACACTGAAGCTTTCTTT CASSFGPNTEAFF - TRBJ1-1 - TRBV6-5
TGTGCCAGCAGCTTAGGTCCCGCGGAAGGGTACAATGAGCAGTTCTTC CASSLGPAEGYNEQFF - TRBJ2-1 - TRBV11-3
TGTGCCACCAGCAGAGATCTCCTAGCCGAGCAGTTCTTC CATSRDLLAEQFF - TRBJ2-1 - TRBV15
TGTGCCAGCAGTTACTCAGATAACTATGGCTACACCTTC CASSYSDNYGYTF - TRBJ1-2 - TRBV6-2/TRBV6-3
TGTGCCAGCAGCCCAACGGGGGGGCCCCTAGAGACCCAGTACTTC CASSPTGGPLETQYF TRBD2 TRBJ2-5 - TRBV11-3
TGTGCCAGCAGCTTACAGCCACCCCTTATAACTGGAAACACCATATATTTT CASSLQPPLITGNTIYF - TRBJ1-3 - TRBV7-2
TGTGCCAGCAGCCAGGGACAGCCCTTCTCTGGAAACACCATATATTTT CASSQGQPFSGNTIYF TRBD1 TRBJ1-3 few TRBV27
TGTGCCAGCAGTACTCAAGGCCAGCCCCAGCATTTT CASSTQGQPQHF - TRBJ1-5 few TRBV12-3/TRBV12-4
TGTGCCTGGAGTGTACAACCTACTTGGGATACGCAGTATTTT CAWSVQPTWDTQYF - TRBJ2-3 - TRBV30
TGTGCCAGCTCACAACAGGGGGAGGAGGGCTACACCTTC CASSQQGEEGYTF TRBD1 TRBJ1-2 - TRBV18
TGTGCCAGCATCCGGACAGGGAGCTATGGCTACACCTTC CASIRTGSYGYTF TRBD1 TRBJ1-2 - TRBV7-9
TGTGCCAGCAGTCGAGCCAGAAACACTGAAGCTTTCTTT CASSRARNTEAFF - TRBJ1-1 - TRBV7-8
TGCGCCAGCCGAACGGGGGGGCAAATCTCTGGAAACACCATATATTTT CASRTGGQISGNTIYF - TRBJ1-3 - TRBV5-1